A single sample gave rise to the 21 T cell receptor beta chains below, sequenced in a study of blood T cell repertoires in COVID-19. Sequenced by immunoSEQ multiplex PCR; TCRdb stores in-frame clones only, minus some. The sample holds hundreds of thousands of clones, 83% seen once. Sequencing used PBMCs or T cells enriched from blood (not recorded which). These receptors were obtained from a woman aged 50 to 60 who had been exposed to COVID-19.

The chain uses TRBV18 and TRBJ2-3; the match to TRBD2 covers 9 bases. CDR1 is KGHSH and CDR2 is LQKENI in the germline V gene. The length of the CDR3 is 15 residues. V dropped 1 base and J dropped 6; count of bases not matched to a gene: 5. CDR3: CASSPRAGGPDTQYF. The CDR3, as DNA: TGTGCCAGCTCACCACGGGCGGGGGGGCCGGATACGCAGTATTTT.

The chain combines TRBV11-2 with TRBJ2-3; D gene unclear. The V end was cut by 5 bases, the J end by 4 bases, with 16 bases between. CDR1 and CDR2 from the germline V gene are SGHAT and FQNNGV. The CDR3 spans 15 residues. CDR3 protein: CASSQTPLKADTQYF. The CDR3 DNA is TGTGCCAGCAGCCAAACACCCCTTAAAGCAGATACGCAGTATTTT.

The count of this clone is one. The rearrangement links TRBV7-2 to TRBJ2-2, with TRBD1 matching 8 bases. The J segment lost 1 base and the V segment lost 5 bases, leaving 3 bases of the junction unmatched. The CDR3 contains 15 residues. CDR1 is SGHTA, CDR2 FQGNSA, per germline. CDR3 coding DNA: TGTGCCAGCAGCGTAGACAGGGGGAACACCGGGGAGCTGTTTTTT. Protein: CASSVDRGNTGELFF.

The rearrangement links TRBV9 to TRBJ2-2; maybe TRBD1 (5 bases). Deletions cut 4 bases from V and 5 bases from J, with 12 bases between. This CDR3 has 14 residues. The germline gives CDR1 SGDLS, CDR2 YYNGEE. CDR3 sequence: CASSTWTKTGELFF. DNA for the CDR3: TGTGCCAGCAGCACCTGGACAAAAACCGGGGAGCTGTTTTTT.

DNA for the CDR3: TGTGCCTGGAGCCCCGGGGCGGGGCAGCCCCAGCATTTT. Translating gives CAWSPGAGQPQHF. The chain carries TRBV30 and TRBJ1-5, with a tentative D call TRBD1 (5 bases). The CDR3 is 13 amino acids. With 3 bases removed from V and 7 bases from J, the gap between germline ends came to 13 bases. Germline assignment: CDR1 GTSNPN and CDR2 SVGIG (reference sequence).

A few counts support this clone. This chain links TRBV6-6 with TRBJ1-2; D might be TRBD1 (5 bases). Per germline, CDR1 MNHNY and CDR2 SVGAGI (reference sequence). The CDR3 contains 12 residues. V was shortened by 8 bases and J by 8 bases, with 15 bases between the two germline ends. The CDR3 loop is CASAAGGGGYTF. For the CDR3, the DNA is TGTGCCAGCGCCGCCGGGGGAGGAGGCTACACCTTC.

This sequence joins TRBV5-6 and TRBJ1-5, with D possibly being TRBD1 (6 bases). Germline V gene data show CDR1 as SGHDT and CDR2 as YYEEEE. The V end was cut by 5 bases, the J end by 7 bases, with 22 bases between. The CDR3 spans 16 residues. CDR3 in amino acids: CASSSTGSPLGQPQHF. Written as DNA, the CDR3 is TGTGCCAGCAGTTCTACAGGGAGCCCGTTGGGGCAGCCCCAGCATTTT.

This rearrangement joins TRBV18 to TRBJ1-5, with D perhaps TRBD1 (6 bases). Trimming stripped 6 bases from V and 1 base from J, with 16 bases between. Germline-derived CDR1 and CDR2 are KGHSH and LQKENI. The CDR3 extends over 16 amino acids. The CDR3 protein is CASSLTGLGSNQPQHF. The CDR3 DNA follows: TGTGCCAGCTCGTTAACAGGGCTAGGCAGCAATCAGCCCCAGCATTTT.

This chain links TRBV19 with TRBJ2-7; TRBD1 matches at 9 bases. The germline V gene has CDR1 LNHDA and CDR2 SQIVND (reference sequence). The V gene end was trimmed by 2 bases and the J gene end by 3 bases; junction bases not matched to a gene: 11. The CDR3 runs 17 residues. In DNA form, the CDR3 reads TGTGCCAGTAGTATAAGGGCTGTGGGGACAGGGTACTACGAGCAGTACTTC. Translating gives CASSIRAVGTGYYEQYF.

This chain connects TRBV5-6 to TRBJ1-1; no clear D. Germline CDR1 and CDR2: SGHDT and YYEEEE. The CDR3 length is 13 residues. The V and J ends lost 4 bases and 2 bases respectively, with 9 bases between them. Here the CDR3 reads CASSRAGNTEAFF. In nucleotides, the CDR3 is TGTGCCAGCAGCCGGGCGGGAAACACTGAAGCTTTCTTT.

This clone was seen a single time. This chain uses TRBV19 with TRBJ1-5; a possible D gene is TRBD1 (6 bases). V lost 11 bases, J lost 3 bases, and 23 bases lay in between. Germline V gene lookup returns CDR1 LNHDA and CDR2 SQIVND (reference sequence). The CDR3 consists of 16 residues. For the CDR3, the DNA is TGTGCCTCAGATCCGGGACACTCACTCCTCAATCAGCCCCAGCATTTT. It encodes CASDPGHSLLNQPQHF.

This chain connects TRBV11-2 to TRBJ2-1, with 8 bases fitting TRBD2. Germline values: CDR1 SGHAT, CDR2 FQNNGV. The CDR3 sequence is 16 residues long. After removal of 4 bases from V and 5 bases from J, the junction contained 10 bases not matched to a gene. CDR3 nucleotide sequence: TGTGCCAGCAGCTGGTCCCGGGGGGGCTTCGACAATGAGCAGTTCTTC. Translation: CASSWSRGGFDNEQFF.

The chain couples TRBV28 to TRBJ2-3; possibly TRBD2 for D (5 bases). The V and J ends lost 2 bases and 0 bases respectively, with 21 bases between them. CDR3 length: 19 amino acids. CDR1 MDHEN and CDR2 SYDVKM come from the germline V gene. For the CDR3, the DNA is TGTGCCAGCAGTTTAGGAGCCCTTCCCGGGGTCCGGAGCACAGATACGCAGTATTTT. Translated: CASSLGALPGVRSTDTQYF. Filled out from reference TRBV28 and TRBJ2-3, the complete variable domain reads DVKVTQSSRYLVKRTGEKVFLECVQDMDHENMFWYRQDPGLGLRLIYFSYDVKMKEKGDIPEGYSVSREKKERFSLILESASTNQTSMYLCASSLGALPGVRSTDTQYFGPGTRLTVL.

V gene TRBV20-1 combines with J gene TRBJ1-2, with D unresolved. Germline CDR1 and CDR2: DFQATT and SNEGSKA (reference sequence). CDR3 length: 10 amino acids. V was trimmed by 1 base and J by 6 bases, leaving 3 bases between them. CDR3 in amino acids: CSARADGYTF. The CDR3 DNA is TGCAGTGCTAGAGCTGATGGCTACACCTTC.

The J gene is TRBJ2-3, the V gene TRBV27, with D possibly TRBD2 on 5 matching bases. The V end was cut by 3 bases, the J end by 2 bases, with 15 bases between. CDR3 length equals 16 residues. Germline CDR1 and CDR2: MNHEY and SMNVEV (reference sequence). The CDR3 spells CASSFGVGSHTDTQYF. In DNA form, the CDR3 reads TGTGCCAGCAGTTTCGGTGTGGGGAGTCACACAGATACGCAGTATTTT.

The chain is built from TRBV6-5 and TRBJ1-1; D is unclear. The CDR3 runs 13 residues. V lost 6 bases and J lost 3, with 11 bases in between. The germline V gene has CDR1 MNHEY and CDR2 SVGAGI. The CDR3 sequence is CASRPLGDTEAFF. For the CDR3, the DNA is TGTGCCAGCAGGCCTCTGGGAGACACTGAAGCTTTCTTT.

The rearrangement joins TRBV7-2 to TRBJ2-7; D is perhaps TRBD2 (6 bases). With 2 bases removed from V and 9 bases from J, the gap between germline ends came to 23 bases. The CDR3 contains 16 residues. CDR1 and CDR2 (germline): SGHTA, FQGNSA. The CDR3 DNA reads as TGTGCCAGCAGCTTAAAGGCCGAAGGAGGGTCGAGCGCGCAGTACTTC. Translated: CASSLKAEGGSSAQYF.

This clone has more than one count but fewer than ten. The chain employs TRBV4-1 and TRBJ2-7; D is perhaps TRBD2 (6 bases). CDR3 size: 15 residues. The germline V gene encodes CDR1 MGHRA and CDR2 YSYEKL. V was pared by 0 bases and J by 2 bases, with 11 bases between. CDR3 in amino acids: CASSQEAGRTYEQYF. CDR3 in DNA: TGCGCCAGCAGCCAAGAAGCGGGCCGTACCTACGAGCAGTACTTC.

The CDR3 is CASSLDEASAYEQYF. CDR3 DNA sequence: TGTGCCAGCAGCTTAGATGAAGCCTCCGCCTACGAGCAGTACTTC. The gene calls are TRBV7-2 and TRBJ2-7; D is ambiguous. Germline loops: CDR1 SGHTA, CDR2 FQGNSA. Deletions cut 1 base from V and 2 bases from J, with 12 bases between. This CDR3 has 15 amino acids.

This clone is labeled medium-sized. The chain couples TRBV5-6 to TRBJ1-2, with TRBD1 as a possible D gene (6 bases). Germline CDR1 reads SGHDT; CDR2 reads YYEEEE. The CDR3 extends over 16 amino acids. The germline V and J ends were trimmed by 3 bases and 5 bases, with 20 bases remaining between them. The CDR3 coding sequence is TGTGCCAGCAGCTCTGGGGCCCTCAGGGGCCGGTATGGCTACACCTTC. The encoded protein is CASSSGALRGRYGYTF.

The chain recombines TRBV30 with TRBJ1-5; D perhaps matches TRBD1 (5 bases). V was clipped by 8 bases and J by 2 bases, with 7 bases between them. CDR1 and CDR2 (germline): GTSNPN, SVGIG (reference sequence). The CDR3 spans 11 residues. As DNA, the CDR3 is TGTGCCCTGACAGGCAATCAGCCCCAGCATTTT. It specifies CALTGNQPQHF.